This T cell receptor (beta chain) was captured in a study of blood T cell repertoires in COVID-19 (dated by TCRdb to 2018 to 2021). With regard to the full study: Samples from collaborators originated in the United States, Italy and Spain and spanned both the acute and convalescent phases of COVID-19. Deeply sampled blood TCRbeta repertoires from subjects exposed to, actively infected with, or recovered from COVID-19 were included in the dataset. Samples were obtained from the ongoing ImmuneRACE study (first 160 participants) and from over 1,000 subjects provided by 6 global collaborators. The prospective study material was composed of cDNA or gDNA derived from T cells, B-cell-depleted T cells, or PBMCs. Where available, HLA class I and class II types were taken from metadata supplied by the sample provider and were not determined by assay-based typing. The repertoires were released in a freely available public database meant as a resource for research on the immune response to SARS-CoV-2. Sample metadata almost always included a de-identified subject ID, COVID-19 status, age in years and sex. Study-wide findings and limitations: The quantity of clinical and demographic metadata differed by source and by participant and was supplied without curation.

V is trimmed back by 4 bases and J by 9 bases, and the junction contains 11 bases that no gene match accounts for. Reading from cysteine to phenylalanine, the CDR3 counts 16 amino acids. The sequence is cut down to CDR3 DNA, 48 bases in frame from base 1. The germline V gene (reference sequence) supplies CDR1 LNHNV and CDR2 YYDKDF. The collaborating institutions used their own protocols to collect whole blood in K2EDTA tubes. For TCRbeta analysis, collaborator samples were shipped as frozen whole blood, as isolated PBMCs, or as DNA extracted from either sample type. TCRbeta CDR3 regions were amplified from genomic DNA by means of the immunoSEQ Assay, a bias-controlled multiplex PCR. Under the source paper's analysis protocol: Within the assay, amplification of reference gene primers was used to estimate how many nucleated cells each sample contained. Sequence reads were collapsed and filtered to measure the absolute abundance of every unique TCRbeta CDR3 rearrangement. For each sample, productive Simpson clonality was calculated by taking the square root of Simpson's diversity index across productive rearrangements. Entries here come from immuneACCESS through TCRdb and include only in-frame sequences with V and J called. Some clones fail to appear in such tables; in the studies checked, an unresolved V gene covers under half of the shortfall, and the cause of the remainder is unknown. V and J calls and clone size are given by that table; D and trimming were obtained from the DNA. For this sample the table gives some 86,000 clones, of which under 95% were detected only once. The ten biggest clones cover less than 2.5% of the sample.

About this clone itself: Its specific antigen is unknown. Base qualities are missing; no much larger clone stands one base away.

The clonotype was recovered from a human donor with active COVID-19. The donor label of this sample is uncertain. The material sequenced was peripheral blood. The V and J segments used are TRBV15 and TRBJ2-2; 10 nucleotides in the junction match TRBD1. The CDR3 reads CATSKAGTGVIRELFF. The nucleotides are TGTGCCACCAGCAAGGCCGGGACAGGGGTGATCCGGGAGCTGTTTTTT.